This T cell receptor (beta chain) was recovered during a study of control samples from healthy donors and cancer patients. Measured with immunoSEQ multiplex PCR; TCRdb has only the in-frame clones, and not every one. The table includes some 97,000 clones, about 88% detected once. The sequenced material came from blood. This clonotype was obtained from a woman aged 45-65 years in good health.

The DNA of the CDR3 is TGTGCCAGCAGCTTCCTCCCCCGGGGGCGGTGGAGCGGAGGGCCAGATACGCAGTATTTT. This sequence encodes CASSFLPRGRWSGGPDTQYF. The rearrangement links TRBV7-3 to TRBJ2-3, with D perhaps given as TRBD1 or TRBD2 (6 bases each). From germline, CDR1 is SGHTA and CDR2 FQGTGA. CDR3 length: 20 amino acids. V lost 3 bases to trimming and J lost 4 bases, with 29 bases between them. Based on the CDR3 plus reference TRBV7-3 and TRBJ2-3, the full variable domain is GAGVSQTPSNKVTEKGKYVELRCDPISGHTALYWYRQSLGQGPEFLIYFQGTGAADDSGLPNDRFFAVRPEGSVSTLKIQRTERGDSAVYLCASSFLPRGRWSGGPDTQYFGPGTRLTVL.